A selection of T cell receptor beta chains follows, all from one sample in a study of human T cells and chemical hapten exposure. Each CDR3 protein gets one entry after TCRdb re-called the RACE reads with MiXCR. The data hold tens of thousands of distinct CDR3 sequences, with 13% observed a single time. The sample here was whole blood, taken in connection with sensitization to the hapten diphenylcyclopropenone (DPC). Every receptor here comes from a woman between 50 and 59 years old with alopecia areata. Some clones in this sample may be carry-over from other donors' samples. The CDR3 runs from the conserved cysteine through the conserved F or W. The D gene is left open where the match is weak. Some rows have no size entry. The others give once, few or many, or a class for an expanded clone.

TRBD1 TRBJ1-5 TRBV12-3/TRBV12-4 many TGTGCCAGCAGCCCTGACAGGGAGGATCAGCCCCAGCATTTT CASSPDREDQPQHF
NA TRBJ1-1 TRBV13 many TGTGCCAGCAGCTTGCTGGGGCCGACTGAAGCTTTCTTT CASSLLGPTEAFF
TRBD2 TRBJ2-7 TRBV5-1 many TGCGCCAGCAGCTTTCAACTAGCGGGAGGGCCTAGAAACGAGCAGTACTTC CASSFQLAGGPRNEQYF
NA TRBJ1-1 TRBV29-1 many TGCAGCGTTGAAGGTAGGACAGCGAACACTGAAGCTTTCTTT CSVEGRTANTEAFF
NA TRBJ1-4 TRBV19 NA TGTGCCAGTAGTACTTCCTTGACAGGCCATAATGAAAAACTGTTTTTT CASSTSLTGHNEKLFF
NA TRBJ1-5 TRBV6-1 NA TGTGCCAGCAGTGAAGGTCTTCAGATCAATCAGCCCCAGCATTTT CASSEGLQINQPQHF
NA TRBJ2-3 TRBV24-1 many TGTGCCACCAGTGACACCCCCCCGGGACCTAGCACAGATACGCAGTATTTT CATSDTPPGPSTDTQYF
TRBD2 TRBJ2-7 TRBV5-1 few TGCGCCAGCAGCCTTACTAGCGGTTTTTCCTACGAGCAGTACTTC CASSLTSGFSYEQYF
NA TRBJ1-1 TRBV9 few TGTGCCAGCAGCGTAGGCCAGGGAAACACTGAAGCTTTCTTT CASSVGQGNTEAFF
NA TRBJ2-1 TRBV30 few TGTGCCTGGAGTGTTAACCGAAACAATGAGCAGTTCTTC CAWSVNRNNEQFF
TRBD2 TRBJ2-7 TRBV6-6 many TGTGCCAGCAGTTACTCGAACCTACTAGCGGGTTCCTACGAGCAGTACTTC CASSYSNLLAGSYEQYF
NA TRBJ2-1 TRBV7-9 many TGTGCCAGCAGCTTAGAGGCTGGACTCTACTACAATGAGCAGTTCTTC CASSLEAGLYYNEQFF
TRBD2 TRBJ2-3 TRBV18 many TGTGCCAGCTCACCGTACGCGGGAGTCACAGATACGCAGTATTTT CASSPYAGVTDTQYF
NA TRBJ2-1 TRBV20-1 few TGCAGTGCTGCCCTACGGGCCCCCTACAATGAGCAGTTCTTC CSAALRAPYNEQFF
NA TRBJ1-1 TRBV29-1 many TGCAGCGTTGTTGTCGGGGCTGAAGCTTTCTTT CSVVVGAEAFF
NA TRBJ2-7 TRBV6-5 few TGTGCCGCCTGGACGGGGTTTGCGGAGGTCTACGAGCAGTACTTC CAAWTGFAEVYEQYF
TRBD2 TRBJ2-2 TRBV12-3/TRBV12-4 many TGTGCCAGCAGTTTAGGACCTAGCGGGAGGAACACCGGGGAGCTGTTTTTT CASSLGPSGRNTGELFF
NA TRBJ2-5 TRBV12-3/TRBV12-4 NA TGTGCCAGCAGTTTAGGGGCGAGCCGCGAGACCCAGTACTTC CASSLGASRETQYF
NA TRBJ2-2 TRBV5-5 few TGTGCCAGCAGCTTGAGCCTCTCCACCGGGGAGCTGTTTTTT CASSLSLSTGELFF
TRBD2 TRBJ2-2 TRBV30 many TGTGCCTGGAGCCCTCTAGGGGAGGGCGTCACCGGGGAGCTGTTTTTT CAWSPLGEGVTGELFF
NA TRBJ1-5 TRBV6-1 NA TGTGCCAGCAGCGCTCCGGGACGTAATAGCAATCAGCCCCAGCATTTT CASSAPGRNSNQPQHF
NA TRBJ2-5 TRBV7-8 many TGTGCCAGCAGCCCGATCAGGGGATTGGAAGAGACCCAGTACTTC CASSPIRGLEETQYF
TRBD2 TRBJ2-1 TRBV7-9 few TGTGCCAGCAGCTTAGAACTAGCGGGAAACAATGAGCAGTTCTTC CASSLELAGNNEQFF
NA TRBJ2-1 TRBV7-9 few TGTGCCAGCAGCTTGTCGGGGGGCGATGAGCAGTTCTTC CASSLSGGDEQFF
NA TRBJ1-5 TRBV2 few TGTGCCAGCAGTGAAACGATTTATCAGCCCCAGCATTTT CASSETIYQPQHF
NA TRBJ2-7 TRBV3-1 NA TGTGCCAGCAGCCTCGTCCACTCCGGGATGAACGAGCAGTACTTC CASSLVHSGMNEQYF
NA TRBJ1-1 TRBV29-1 few TGCAGCGTTGAGCGCGATCCGAACACTGAAGCTTTCTTT CSVERDPNTEAFF
TRBD2 TRBJ2-5 TRBV15 NA TGTGCCACCAGCAGAGGGTCTAGCGGGAGTGCAGAGACCCAGTACTTC CATSRGSSGSAETQYF
NA TRBJ1-1 TRBV9 NA TGTGCCAGCAGCGTAAAGGGTAAGAACACTGAAGCTTTCTTT CASSVKGKNTEAFF
TRBD2 TRBJ2-1 TRBV29-1 NA TGCAGCGTTCTTCCTAGCGGGAGTCCCCACAATGAGCAGTTCTTC CSVLPSGSPHNEQFF
NA TRBJ2-3 TRBV2 many TGTGCCAGCAGTGATTTGTATACGCAGTATTTT CASSDLYTQYF
NA TRBJ1-5 TRBV7-2 few TGTGCCAGCAGCTTAGGTCCATCATCATGGCGGAGGAGGGGCCAGCCCCAGCATTTT CASSLGPSSWRRRGQPQHF
NA TRBJ2-1 TRBV29-1 many TGCAGCGTTGTGCGGGGGCTCTCCTACAATGAGCAGTTCTTC CSVVRGLSYNEQFF
TRBD1 TRBJ2-5 TRBV18 many TGTGCCAGCTCCGGGTTGACAGGGGTCGGTGAGACCCAGTACTTC CASSGLTGVGETQYF